This paragraph covers one TCR beta chain sequence. This sample was included in a study of glioma-infiltrating T cells. Germline assignment: CDR1 ENHRY and CDR2 SYGVKD. CDR3 length: 14 amino acids. V lost 1 base, J lost 1 base, and 8 bases lay in between. Using RNA template, CDR3s of TCR alpha and beta were amplified with iRepertoire arm-PCR. For one-step reverse transcription and amplification, roughly 95-450 ng of tissue mRNA or PBMC total RNA was used. Each CDR3 protein is one row after TCRdb ran MiXCR on the multiplex PCR reads. The sample lists 300,000 to 450,000 distinct CDR3 sequences, 41% occurring once.

This receptor was taken from a human donor with low-grade glioma or glioblastoma, undergoing nonglioma brain surgery, or in good health (not recorded which). The chain combines TRBV10-3 with TRBJ2-7; a possible D gene is TRBD2 (5 bases). What was sequenced was glioma tissue, nonneoplastic brain tissue, or PBMCs (not recorded which). CDR3 in amino acids: CAISEYRGSYEQYF. The CDR3 nucleotides read TGTGCCATCAGTGAGTACCGGGGTTCCTACGAGCAGTACTTC.